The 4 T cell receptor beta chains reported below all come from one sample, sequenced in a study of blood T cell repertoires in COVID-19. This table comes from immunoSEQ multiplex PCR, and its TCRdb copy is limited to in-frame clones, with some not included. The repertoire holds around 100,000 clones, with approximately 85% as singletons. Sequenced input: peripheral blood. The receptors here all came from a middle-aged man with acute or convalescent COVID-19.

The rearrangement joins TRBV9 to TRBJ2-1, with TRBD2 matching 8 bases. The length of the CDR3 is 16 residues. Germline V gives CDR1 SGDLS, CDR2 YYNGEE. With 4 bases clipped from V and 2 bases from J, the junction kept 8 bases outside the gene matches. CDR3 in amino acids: CASSSGLAGPYNEQFF. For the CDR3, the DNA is TGTGCCAGCAGCTCCGGACTAGCAGGACCCTACAATGAGCAGTTCTTC.

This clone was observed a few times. CDR3 nucleotides: TGTGCCAGCAGCCAAGATTGGGGGAGGGCCGGGAATGAGCAGTTCTTC. Translating gives CASSQDWGRAGNEQFF. The V and J genes are TRBV3-1 (or the pseudogene TRBV3-2) and TRBJ2-1, with TRBD2 matching 7 bases. The CDR3 is 16 amino acids. CDR1 is LGHDT, CDR2 YNNKEL, per germline (reference sequence). V lost 0 bases and J lost 7; bases outside the gene matches: 9.

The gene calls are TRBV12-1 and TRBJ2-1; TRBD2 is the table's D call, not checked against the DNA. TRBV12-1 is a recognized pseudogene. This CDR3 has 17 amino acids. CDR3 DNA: TGTGCCAGCAGCTTTAGCGTAGCGGGAGAAAGTTTCAGTGAGCAGTTCTTC. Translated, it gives CASSFSVAGESFSEQFF.

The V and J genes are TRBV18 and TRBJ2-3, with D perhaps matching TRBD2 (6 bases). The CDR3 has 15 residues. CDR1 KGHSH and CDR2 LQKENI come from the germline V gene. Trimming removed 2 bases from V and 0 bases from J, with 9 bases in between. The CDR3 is CASSPGTSSTDTQYF. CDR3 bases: TGTGCCAGCTCACCAGGGACTTCTAGCACAGATACGCAGTATTTT.